This TCR beta chain was profiled in a study of siplizumab effects on memory and regulatory T cells. Study-wide points: Mean Treg-derived proportions of mappable alloreactive CD4+ clones were 55% to 75% for siplizumab and roughly 30% for controls.

Trimming left V 7 bases short and J 2 bases short, with 11 bases between. The CDR3 is 12 residues long. Germline V gene data show CDR1 as SQVTM and CDR2 as ANQGSEA. Sequenced by immunoSEQ multiplex PCR; TCRdb stores in-frame clones only, minus some. The table includes about 94,000 clones, roughly 94% detected once. A word on this clone: Antigen: not known.

The specimen was non-Treg CD4+ T cells sorted from blood. This chain links TRBV29-1 with TRBJ2-5, with TRBD2 as a possible D gene (6 bases). This clonotype was sampled from a human donor in good health. The CDR3 DNA reads TGCAGCGCCCAACGGGGGCAAGAGACCCAGTACTTC. Translated: CSAQRGQETQYF.